The next 27 T cell receptor beta chains were all read from a single sample in a study of neurological immune-mediated disorders. TCRdb re-analysed the 5' RACE reads in MiXCR, keeping a single row per CDR3 protein. The sample includes approximately 89,000 distinct CDR3 sequences, roughly 13% of them seen just once. Time point of the sample: longitudinal time-point 2. The sequenced sample was PBMCs. Receptors originate from a female donor with HTLV-1-associated myelopathy (HAM/TSP).

This clonotype was found many times. The gene calls are TRBV28 and TRBJ2-1, with 8 positions matching TRBD2. This CDR3 has 14 amino acids. V shed 8 bases and J 8 bases; nucleotides not matched to a gene: 11. The germline V gene encodes CDR1 MDHEN and CDR2 SYDVKM. CDR3 sequence (DNA): TGTGCCAGCGTGACCTTCGGGGGGGTATATGAGCAGTTCTTC. This translates into CASVTFGGVYEQFF.

This clonotype was seen repeatedly, ten times or more. This chain connects TRBV3-1 to TRBJ2-4, with 9 bases fitting TRBD2. V was pared by 2 bases and J by 0 bases, with 5 bases of the junction left unmatched. Germline CDR1 and CDR2: LGHDT and YNNKEL (reference sequence). CDR3 length equals 17 residues. The CDR3 is CASSQTAGGAAKNIQYF. As DNA, the CDR3 is TGTGCCAGCAGCCAAACAGCGGGGGGTGCAGCCAAAAACATTCAGTACTTC.

This clonotype was observed at least ten times. The chain employs TRBV12-3 or TRBV12-4 and TRBJ2-5, with D perhaps TRBD2 (5 bases). The V and J ends lost 3 bases and 0 bases respectively, with 11 bases between them. This CDR3 spans 15 amino acids. In nucleotides, the CDR3 is TGTGCCAGCAGTTTCCTCCCGGGGAACCAAGAGACCCAGTACTTC. Translated, it gives CASSFLPGNQETQYF.

In its sample, this clonotype was seen many times. The chain combines TRBV7-3 with TRBJ2-2; D uncertain. Germline values: CDR1 SGHTA, CDR2 FQGTGA. V was shortened by 5 bases and J by 7 bases, with 8 bases between the two germline ends. This CDR3 comprises 12 residues. CDR3: CASSRAGGELFF. For the CDR3, the DNA is TGTGCCAGCAGCCGGGCCGGCGGGGAGCTGTTTTTT.

V and J are TRBV5-1 and TRBJ1-1, with unresolved D. Germline V gives CDR1 SGHRS, CDR2 YFSETQ. The CDR3 has 13 amino acids. V shed 4 bases and J shed 7 bases, with 14 bases lying between them. CDR3 nucleotides: TGCGCCAGCAGCCCCATTCCGGGTAATGAAGCTTTCTTT. Amino acids: CASSPIPGNEAFF. Filled out from reference TRBV5-1 and TRBJ1-1, the complete variable domain reads KAGVTQTPRYLIKTRGQQVTLSCSPISGHRSVSWYQQTPGQGLQFLFEYFSETQRNKGNFPGRFSGRQFSNSRSEMNVSTLELGDSALYLCASSPIPGNEAFFGQGTRLTVV.

In this sample, this clonotype turned up many times. The CDR3 DNA reads TGTGCCAGCAGTCGGGACAGGAGCTCCTACAATGAGCAGTTCTTC. Translated: CASSRDRSSYNEQFF. The V and J genes are TRBV12-3 or TRBV12-4 and TRBJ2-1; 8 bases agree with TRBD1. V was clipped by 5 bases and J by 0 bases; unmatched bases: 3. The CDR3 consists of 15 residues.

A note on this clonotype: This sequence may be a read error, since a much larger clone differs from it by one base. The chain employs TRBV2 and TRBJ2-1; no reliable D call. Germline CDR1 reads SNHLY; CDR2 reads FYNNEI. CDR3 length: 11 amino acids. CDR3: CVSNFEIEQFF. CDR3 coding DNA: TGTGTCAGCAACTTCGAGATTGAGCAGTTCTTC. The full variable domain, with the rest looked up from reference TRBV2 and TRBJ2-1, is EPEVTQTPSHQVTQMGQEVILRCVPISNHLYFYWYRQILGQKVEFLVSFYNNEISEKSEIFDDQFSVERPDGSNFTLKIRSTKLEDSAMYFCVSNFEIEQFFGPGTRLTVL.

V gene TRBV6-4 combines with J gene TRBJ2-4; TRBD1 agrees at 8 bases. The CDR3 consists of 18 residues. Germline assignment: CDR1 MRHNA and CDR2 SNTAGT. J gave up 0 bases and V 7 bases, and 14 bases lay outside the gene matches. CDR3 protein: CASILQGVPSLAKNIQYF. DNA of the CDR3: TGTGCCAGCATCCTACAGGGGGTGCCATCTTTAGCCAAAAACATTCAGTACTTC.

The chain links TRBV12-3 or TRBV12-4 to TRBJ2-5; D is unresolved. The length of the CDR3 is 14 residues. V was cut by 2 bases and J by 3 bases, with 10 bases left in between. The CDR3 region is CASSLTGAKETQYF. DNA of the CDR3: TGTGCCAGCAGTTTAACCGGCGCGAAAGAGACCCAGTACTTC.

V gene TRBV3-1 combines with J gene TRBJ2-5, with D unclear. The CDR3 has 14 amino acids. V was clipped by 2 bases and J by 7 bases, with 14 bases between them. Germline loops: CDR1 LGHDT, CDR2 YNNKEL (reference sequence). The chain's CDR3 is CASSQLERIGTQYF. For the CDR3, the DNA is TGTGCCAGCAGCCAATTGGAAAGAATTGGGACCCAGTACTTC.

This chain joins TRBV10-1 and TRBJ2-3; D is unclear. Germline V gene lookup returns CDR1 WNHNN and CDR2 SYGVQD (reference sequence). Trimming stripped 0 bases from V and 0 bases from J, with 4 bases between. The CDR3 consists of 14 residues. The CDR3: CASSESVSTDTQYF. The CDR3 coding sequence is TGCGCCAGCAGTGAGTCGGTCAGCACAGATACGCAGTATTTT.

This clonotype was observed many times. The chain is built from TRBV2 and TRBJ2-1; no clear D gene. Germline CDR1 reads SNHLY; CDR2 reads FYNNEI. This CDR3 has 13 residues. The V gene lost 6 bases and the J gene lost 2 bases, with 8 bases spanning the gap. CDR3 sequence reads: CASRTSAYNEQFF. CDR3 coding DNA: TGTGCCAGCAGGACATCTGCCTACAATGAGCAGTTCTTC.

This clonotype occurred many times. The V call is TRBV25-1, the J call TRBJ2-5; D might be TRBD2 (5 bases). V lost 4 bases and J lost 4, with 13 bases in between. The germline V gene has CDR1 MGHDK and CDR2 SYGVNS. CDR3 size: 14 residues. CDR3 amino acids: CASSAPGLGETQYF. The CDR3 DNA is TGTGCCAGCAGTGCCCCTGGACTGGGAGAGACCCAGTACTTC.

This clonotype was seen repeatedly, ten times or more. The chain joins TRBV6-1 to TRBJ2-1; no reliable D call. The CDR3 runs 13 residues. Looked up from germline, CDR1 is MNHNS and CDR2 is SASEGT. V lost 5 bases and J lost 2, with 7 bases in between. The CDR3 bases are TGTGCCAGCAGTTACCTCGCCTACAATGAGCAGTTCTTC. Its protein is CASSYLAYNEQFF.

The sample holds one count of this clonotype. The gene calls are TRBV5-1 and TRBJ2-7; 7 bases agree with TRBD2. J lost 3 bases, V lost 2 bases, and 8 bases had no gene match. Per the germline V gene, CDR1 is SGHRS and CDR2 is YFSETQ. There are 15 residues in the CDR3. The CDR3 loop reads CASSFGEGPHYEQYF. The CDR3 nucleotides are TGCGCCAGCAGCTTCGGGGAGGGGCCCCACTACGAGCAGTACTTC.

This clonotype was counted many times. The J gene is TRBJ2-7, the V gene TRBV7-9; either TRBD1 or TRBD2 may supply D (6 bases each). Germline assignment: CDR1 SEHNR and CDR2 FQNEAQ (reference sequence). The CDR3 has 15 amino acids. The V gene lost 2 bases and the J gene lost 3 bases, with 14 bases spanning the gap. CDR3 nucleotides: TGTGCCAGCAGCTTATTTAGGGGGGCCGACTACGAGCAGTACTTC. This sequence encodes CASSLFRGADYEQYF.

The V gene is TRBV18, the J gene TRBJ1-5; a possible D gene is TRBD1 (6 bases). V lost 3 bases to trimming and J lost 6 bases, with 18 bases between them. The CDR3 is 16 residues long. CDR1 KGHSH and CDR2 LQKENI come from the germline V gene. The CDR3 nucleotides are TGTGCCAGCTCACCCTTCGAAACAGGGCCCGGTCAGCCCCAGCATTTT. Encoded protein: CASSPFETGPGQPQHF.

For this clonotype: A much larger clone is a single base away; this may be a read error. The chain couples TRBV6-1 to TRBJ2-3; TRBD2 is a possible D gene (6 bases). Per germline, CDR1 MNHNS and CDR2 SASEGT. This CDR3 is 13 amino acids long. CDR3 in amino acids: CASSEGRADKQYF. The DNA for the CDR3 is TGTGCCAGCAGTGAAGGGAGGGCAGATAAGCAGTATTTT.

The table lists this clonotype with a few counts. The chain recombines TRBV9 with TRBJ2-2; 8 bases fit TRBD2. Trimming at V came to 4 bases and at J to 5 bases, leaving 10 bases not matched to a gene. The length of the CDR3 is 16 residues. CDR1 SGDLS and CDR2 YYNGEE come from the germline V gene. CDR3 in amino acids: CASSRGDGGATGELFF. CDR3 bases: TGTGCCAGCAGCAGAGGGGACGGGGGGGCGACCGGGGAGCTGTTTTTT.

This clonotype was recorded at least ten times. The genes are TRBV9 and TRBJ2-7; no reliable D call. The V gene's germline CDR1 is SGDLS and CDR2 YYNGEE. The V gene lost 0 bases and the J gene lost 7 bases, with 17 bases spanning the gap. The CDR3 contains 15 residues. The CDR3 loop reads CASSVDGTLKGEQYF. In DNA, the CDR3 is TGTGCCAGCAGCGTAGACGGTACCCTGAAGGGAGAGCAGTACTTC.

There are many counts of this clonotype. V usage is TRBV7-9 and J usage is TRBJ1-6; 8 bases align to TRBD1. CDR1 is SEHNR, CDR2 FQNEAQ, per germline (reference sequence). Trimming cost V 5 bases and J 6 bases; bases outside gene matches: 6. The CDR3 spans 15 residues. CDR3: CASSPQGAANSPLHF. In nucleotides, the CDR3 is TGTGCCAGCAGCCCCCAGGGGGCTGCTAATTCACCCCTCCACTTT.

This clonotype was counted many times. V usage is TRBV29-1 and J usage is TRBJ1-2; 8 positions agree with TRBD1. J was trimmed by 7 bases and V by 4 bases; bases with no gene match: 2. Germline-derived CDR1 and CDR2 are SQVTM and ANQGSEA. CDR3 length equals 11 residues. The DNA for the CDR3 is TGCAGCGTTGCGACAGGGGTTGGCTACACCTTC. It translates to CSVATGVGYTF.

This clonotype was counted many times. The chain is built from TRBV28 and TRBJ2-7, with D maybe TRBD1 (6 bases). V was pared by 6 bases and J by 2 bases, with 26 bases between. This CDR3 has 18 residues. Germline V gene sequence: CDR1 MDHEN, CDR2 SYDVKM. The CDR3 loop is CASSPGKRYRETAYEQYF. For the CDR3, the DNA is TGTGCCAGCAGCCCGGGGAAGAGATACAGGGAGACTGCCTACGAGCAGTACTTC.

Many counts were recorded for this clonotype. The rearrangement uses TRBV5-1 and TRBJ2-3; 8 nucleotides line up with TRBD2. Germline V CDR1 and CDR2: SGHRS, YFSETQ. The CDR3 has 14 residues. Trimming removed 2 bases from V and 5 bases from J; junction bases left unmatched: 4. The CDR3 is CASSFAGGGDTQYF. In nucleotides, the CDR3 is TGCGCCAGCAGCTTCGCGGGGGGAGGAGATACGCAGTATTTT.

V is TRBV27 and J is TRBJ2-3; D is tentatively TRBD1 or TRBD2 (5 bases each). V gave up 2 bases and J gave up 2 bases, with 11 bases separating them. This CDR3 is built from 15 residues. Germline CDR1 reads MNHEY; CDR2 reads SMNVEV (reference sequence). The CDR3 nucleotides read TGTGCCAGCAGTTTACGCTGGGGACCCACAGATACGCAGTATTTT. Translating it yields CASSLRWGPTDTQYF.

This clonotype showed up just a few times. The chain has TRBV10-3 and TRBJ1-6; a possible D gene is TRBD1 (5 bases). Per the germline V gene, CDR1 is ENHRY and CDR2 is SYGVKD. Between the trimmed V and J ends, which lost 0 bases and 9 bases, there was a span of 15 bases. This CDR3 region has 16 residues. The CDR3 coding sequence is TGTGCCATCAGTGAGTCCTCCGGGACGTCCCCTTCACCCCTCCACTTT. Translation gives CAISESSGTSPSPLHF.

As for this clonotype: A much bigger clone sits one base away, suggesting this may be a read error. J is TRBJ2-1 and V is TRBV20-1; D is possibly TRBD1 (6 bases). Germline lookup yields CDR1 DFQATT and CDR2 SNEGSKA (reference sequence). There are 16 residues in the CDR3. Deletions cut 5 bases from V and 9 bases from J, with 26 bases between. This CDR3 is CSAPKIEGVQHSEQFF. Here the CDR3 DNA reads TGCAGTGCTCCGAAGATAGAGGGGGTCCAGCATAGTGAGCAGTTCTTC.